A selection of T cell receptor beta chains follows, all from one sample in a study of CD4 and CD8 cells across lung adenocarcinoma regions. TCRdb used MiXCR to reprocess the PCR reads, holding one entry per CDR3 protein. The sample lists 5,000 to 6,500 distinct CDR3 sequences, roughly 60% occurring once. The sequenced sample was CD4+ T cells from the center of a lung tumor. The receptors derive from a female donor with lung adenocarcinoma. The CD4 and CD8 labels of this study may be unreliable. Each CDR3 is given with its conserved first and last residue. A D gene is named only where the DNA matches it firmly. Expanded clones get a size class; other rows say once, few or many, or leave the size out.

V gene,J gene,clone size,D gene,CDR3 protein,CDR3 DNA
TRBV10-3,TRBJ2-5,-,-,CAGLYAGDKDTQYF,TGTGCGGGGCTTTACGCGGGTGACAAAGACACCCAGTACTTC
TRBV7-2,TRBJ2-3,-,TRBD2,CASTHRGGTDTQYF,TGTGCCAGCACCCACCGGGGGGGGACAGATACGCAGTATTTT
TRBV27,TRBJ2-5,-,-,CASSLRRPLQETQYF,TGTGCCAGCAGTTTAAGGAGGCCACTCCAAGAGACCCAGTACTTC
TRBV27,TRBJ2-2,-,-,CASSLWGSGELFF,TGTGCCAGCAGTTTGTGGGGGTCCGGGGAGCTGTTTTTT
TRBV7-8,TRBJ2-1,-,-,CASSRPLNEQFF,TGTGCCAGCAGCCGCCCTTTAAATGAGCAGTTCTTC
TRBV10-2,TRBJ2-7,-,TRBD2,CASQGLASHEQYF,TGCGCCAGCCAAGGACTAGCTTCCCACGAGCAGTACTTC
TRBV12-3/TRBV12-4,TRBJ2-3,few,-,CASSLFDTQYF,TGTGCCAGCAGTTTATTTGATACGCAGTATTTT
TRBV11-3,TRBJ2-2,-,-,CASSSTVANTGELFF,TGTGCCAGCAGCTCGACAGTCGCGAACACCGGGGAGCTGTTTTTT
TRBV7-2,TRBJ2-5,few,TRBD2,CASSSSSGSEQYF,TGTGCCAGCAGCTCCTCTAGCGGGAGTGAGCAGTACTTC